This T cell receptor (beta chain) was profiled in a study of blood T cell repertoires in COVID-19. The authors' processing: Reference gene primers were amplified, and this amplification served to estimate nucleated cell counts. The protocol was immunoSEQ multiplex PCR, while the TCRdb copy is restricted to in-frame clones and leaves out a portion. That table is the source of V, J and clone size, and D and trimming were worked out from the DNA. This sample yields roughly 250,000 clones, of which approximately 83% are seen a single time; 15% to 19% belongs to the top ten. V lost 1 base, J lost 9 bases, and 6 bases stayed unmatched. The CDR3 consists of 15 residues. The germline V gene has CDR1 SGHRS and CDR2 YFSETQ.

Sample: peripheral blood. The J gene is TRBJ1-6, the V gene TRBV5-1, with TRBD1 matching 8 bases. The clonotype was recovered from a person aged 70 to 79 with COVID-19, enrolled during active disease. The CDR3 sequence: CASSLSQGASSPLHF. For the CDR3, the DNA is TGCGCCAGCAGCTTGAGTCAGGGGGCAAGTTCACCCCTCCACTTT.